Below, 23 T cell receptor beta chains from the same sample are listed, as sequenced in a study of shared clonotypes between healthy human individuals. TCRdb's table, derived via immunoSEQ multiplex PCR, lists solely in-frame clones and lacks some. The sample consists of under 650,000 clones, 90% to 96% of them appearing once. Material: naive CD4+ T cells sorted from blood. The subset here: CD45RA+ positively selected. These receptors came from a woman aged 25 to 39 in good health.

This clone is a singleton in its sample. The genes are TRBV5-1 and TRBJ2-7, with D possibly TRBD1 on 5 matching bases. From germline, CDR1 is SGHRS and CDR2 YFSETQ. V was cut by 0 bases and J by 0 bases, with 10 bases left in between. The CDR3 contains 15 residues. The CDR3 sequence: CASSLGQLSSYEQYF. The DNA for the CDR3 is TGCGCCAGCAGCTTGGGACAGCTAAGCTCCTACGAGCAGTACTTC.

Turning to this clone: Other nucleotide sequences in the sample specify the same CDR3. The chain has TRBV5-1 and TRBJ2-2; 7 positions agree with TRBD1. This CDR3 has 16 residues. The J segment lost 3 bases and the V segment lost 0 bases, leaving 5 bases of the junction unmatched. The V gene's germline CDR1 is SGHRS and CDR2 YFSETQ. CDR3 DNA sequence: TGCGCCAGCAGCTTGGGACAGGGAGTCGACACCGGGGAGCTGTTTTTT. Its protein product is CASSLGQGVDTGELFF.

CDR3 amino acids: CASRGDGDTEAFF. CDR3 coding DNA: TGTGCCAGCAGGGGGGACGGAGACACTGAAGCTTTCTTT. V gene TRBV2 combines with J gene TRBJ1-1; tentative D call: TRBD1 (5 bases). The V and J ends lost 6 bases and 3 bases respectively, with 11 bases between them. The CDR3 loop spans 13 amino acids. Germline values: CDR1 SNHLY, CDR2 FYNNEI.

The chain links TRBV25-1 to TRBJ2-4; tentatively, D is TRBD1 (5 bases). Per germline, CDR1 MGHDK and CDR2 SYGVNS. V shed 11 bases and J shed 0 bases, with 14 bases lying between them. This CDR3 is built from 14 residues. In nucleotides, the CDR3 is TGTGCCTCTGCAGGGCAGTTAGCCAAAAACATTCAGTACTTC. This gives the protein CASAGQLAKNIQYF.

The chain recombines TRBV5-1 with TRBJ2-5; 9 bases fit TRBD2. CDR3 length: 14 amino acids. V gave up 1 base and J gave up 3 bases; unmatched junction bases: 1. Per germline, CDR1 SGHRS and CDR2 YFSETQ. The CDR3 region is CASSLSSGEETQYF. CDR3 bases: TGCGCCAGCAGCTTGTCTAGCGGGGAAGAGACCCAGTACTTC.

In nucleotides, the CDR3 is TGTGCCTGGATCGGCGTCTCGGGGAACGAGCAGTACTTC. Translating it yields CAWIGVSGNEQYF. This chain uses TRBV30 with TRBJ2-7; D is perhaps TRBD2 (5 bases). Trimming stripped 4 bases from V and 5 bases from J, with 15 bases between. CDR1 is GTSNPN, CDR2 SVGIG, per germline (reference sequence). CDR3 size: 13 residues.

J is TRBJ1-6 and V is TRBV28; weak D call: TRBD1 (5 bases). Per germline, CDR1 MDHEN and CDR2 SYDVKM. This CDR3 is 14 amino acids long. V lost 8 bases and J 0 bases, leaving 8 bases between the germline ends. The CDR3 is CASLGGSYNSPLHF. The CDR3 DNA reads TGTGCCAGCCTCGGGGGCTCCTATAATTCACCCCTCCACTTT.

The CDR3 DNA reads TGTGCCAGCAGCCCCGGGGGCTCCGAGACCCAGTACTTC. This gives the protein CASSPGGSETQYF. The V gene is TRBV7-9, the J gene TRBJ2-5; D is tentatively TRBD1 or TRBD2 (6 bases each). V lost 5 bases and J lost 5, with 12 bases in between. Germline lookup yields CDR1 SEHNR and CDR2 FQNEAQ (reference sequence). The CDR3 has 13 residues.

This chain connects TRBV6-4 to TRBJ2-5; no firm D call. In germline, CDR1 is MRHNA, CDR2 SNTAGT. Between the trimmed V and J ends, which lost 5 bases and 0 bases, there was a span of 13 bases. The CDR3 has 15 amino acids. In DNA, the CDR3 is TGTGCCAGCAGTTATGACCATACCGACCAAGAGACCCAGTACTTC. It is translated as CASSYDHTDQETQYF.

CDR3 region: CASSLWARDIFYTGELFF. The CDR3, as DNA: TGTGCCAGCAGTTTGTGGGCCCGGGACATATTCTACACCGGGGAGCTGTTTTTT. The chain is built from TRBV28 and TRBJ2-2; D possibly corresponds to TRBD1 (6 bases). Germline V lookup: CDR1 MDHEN, CDR2 SYDVKM. CDR3 length: 18 amino acids. V was cut by 3 bases and J by 3 bases, with 20 bases left in between.

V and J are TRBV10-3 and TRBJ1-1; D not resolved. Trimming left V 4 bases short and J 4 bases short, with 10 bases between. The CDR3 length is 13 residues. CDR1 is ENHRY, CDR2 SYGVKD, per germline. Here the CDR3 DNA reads TGTGCCATCAGTGGGCTGGGATTCACTGAAGCTTTCTTT. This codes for CAISGLGFTEAFF.

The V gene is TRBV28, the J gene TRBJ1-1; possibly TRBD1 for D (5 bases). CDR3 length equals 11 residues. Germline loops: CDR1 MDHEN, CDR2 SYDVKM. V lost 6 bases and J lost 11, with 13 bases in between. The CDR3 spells CASSQGPGAFF. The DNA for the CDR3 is TGTGCCAGCAGCCAGGGCCCGGGGGCTTTCTTT.

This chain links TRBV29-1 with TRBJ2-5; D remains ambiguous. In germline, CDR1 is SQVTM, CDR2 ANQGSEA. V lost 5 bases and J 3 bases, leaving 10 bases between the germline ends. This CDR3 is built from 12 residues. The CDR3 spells CSVKQVEETQYF. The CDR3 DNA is TGCAGCGTTAAGCAGGTGGAAGAGACCCAGTACTTC.

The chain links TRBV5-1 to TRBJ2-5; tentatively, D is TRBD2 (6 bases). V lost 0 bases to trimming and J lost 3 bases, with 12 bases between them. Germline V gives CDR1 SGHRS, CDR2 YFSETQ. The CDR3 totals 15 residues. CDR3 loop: CASSLVGGGEETQYF. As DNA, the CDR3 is TGCGCCAGCAGCTTGGTGGGGGGAGGAGAAGAGACCCAGTACTTC.

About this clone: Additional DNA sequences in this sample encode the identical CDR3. The CDR3 reads CASSLASNEQFF. The CDR3 DNA is TGTGCCAGCAGCTTAGCTTCCAATGAGCAGTTCTTC. The chain links TRBV7-9 to TRBJ2-1; D is unclear. The CDR3 runs to 12 residues. Germline V gives CDR1 SEHNR, CDR2 FQNEAQ (reference sequence). V was clipped by 0 bases and J by 6 bases, with 3 bases between them.

This CDR3 is CASSLSGGGYTF. The CDR3 bases are TGTGCCAGCAGTTTGTCAGGGGGCGGCTACACCTTC. The V gene is TRBV28, the J gene TRBJ1-2; 8 bases align to TRBD1. Per the germline V gene, CDR1 is MDHEN and CDR2 is SYDVKM. Trimming removed 3 bases from V and 8 bases from J; junction bases left unmatched: 2. This CDR3 contains 12 residues.

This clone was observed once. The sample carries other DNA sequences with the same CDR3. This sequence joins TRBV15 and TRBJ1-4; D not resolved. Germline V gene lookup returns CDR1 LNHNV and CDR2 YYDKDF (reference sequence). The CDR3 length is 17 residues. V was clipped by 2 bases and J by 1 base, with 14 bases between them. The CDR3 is CATSRPALQKTNEKLFF. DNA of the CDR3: TGTGCCACCAGCAGACCCGCCCTCCAGAAAACTAATGAAAAACTGTTTTTT.

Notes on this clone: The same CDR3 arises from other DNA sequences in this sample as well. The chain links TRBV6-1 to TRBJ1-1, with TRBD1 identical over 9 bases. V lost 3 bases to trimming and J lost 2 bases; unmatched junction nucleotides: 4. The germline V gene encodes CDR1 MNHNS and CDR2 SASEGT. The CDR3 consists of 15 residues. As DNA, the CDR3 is TGTGCCAGCAGTGAGCCGGGACAGGGAAACACTGAAGCTTTCTTT. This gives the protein CASSEPGQGNTEAFF.

In nucleotides, the CDR3 is TGTGCCAGCAGGCGACTCGGACTAGCGGGAGTTCATGAGCAGTTCTTC. Amino acid sequence: CASRRLGLAGVHEQFF. The V call is TRBV2, the J call TRBJ2-1, with TRBD2 matching 13 bases. The CDR3 runs 16 residues. Unmatched junction bases numbered 10, after V lost 6 bases and J lost 8 bases. The V gene's germline CDR1 is SNHLY and CDR2 FYNNEI.

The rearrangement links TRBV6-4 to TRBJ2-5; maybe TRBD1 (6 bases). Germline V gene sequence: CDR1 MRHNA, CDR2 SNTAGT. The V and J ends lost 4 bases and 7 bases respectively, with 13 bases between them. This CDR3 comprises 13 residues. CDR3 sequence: CASSAQTGGTQYF. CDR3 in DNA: TGTGCCAGCAGTGCACAGACAGGAGGGACCCAGTACTTC.

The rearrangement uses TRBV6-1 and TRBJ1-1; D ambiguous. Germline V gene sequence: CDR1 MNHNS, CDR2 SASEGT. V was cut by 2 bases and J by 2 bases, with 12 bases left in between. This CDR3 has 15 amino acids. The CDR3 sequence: CASSEFRQTNTEAFF. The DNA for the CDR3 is TGTGCCAGCAGTGAATTTAGGCAGACTAACACTGAAGCTTTCTTT.

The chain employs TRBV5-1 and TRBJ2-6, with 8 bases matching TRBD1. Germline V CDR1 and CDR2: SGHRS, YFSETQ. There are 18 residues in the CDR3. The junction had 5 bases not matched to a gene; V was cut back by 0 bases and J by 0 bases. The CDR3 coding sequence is TGCGCCAGCAGCTTGGAACCGACAGGGGCCTCTGGGGCCAACGTCCTGACTTTC. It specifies CASSLEPTGASGANVLTF.

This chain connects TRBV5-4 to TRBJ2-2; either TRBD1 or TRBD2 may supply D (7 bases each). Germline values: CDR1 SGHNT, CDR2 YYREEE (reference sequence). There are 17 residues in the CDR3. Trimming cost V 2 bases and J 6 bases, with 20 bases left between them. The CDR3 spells CASSFGLGGGAPGELFF. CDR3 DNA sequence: TGTGCCAGCAGCTTCGGCCTGGGAGGGGGCGCCCCCGGGGAGCTGTTTTTT.